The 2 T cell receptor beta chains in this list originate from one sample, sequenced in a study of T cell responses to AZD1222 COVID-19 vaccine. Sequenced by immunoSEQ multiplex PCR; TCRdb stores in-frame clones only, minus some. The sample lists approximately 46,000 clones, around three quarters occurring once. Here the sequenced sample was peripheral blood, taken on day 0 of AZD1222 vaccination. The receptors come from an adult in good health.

CDR3 in amino acids: CASSYPAALNEQYF. The CDR3 DNA follows: TGTGCCAGCAGTTACCCCGCCGCCCTCAACGAGCAGTACTTC. The rearrangement links TRBV6-2 or TRBV6-3 to TRBJ2-7; D is unresolved. Germline CDR1 is MNHEY and CDR2 is SVGEGT. Between the trimmed V and J ends, which lost 2 bases and 5 bases, there was a span of 13 bases. The CDR3 loop spans 14 amino acids.

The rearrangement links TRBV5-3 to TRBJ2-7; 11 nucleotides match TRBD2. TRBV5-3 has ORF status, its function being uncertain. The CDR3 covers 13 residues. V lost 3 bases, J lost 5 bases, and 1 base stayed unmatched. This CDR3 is CARSSTSGDEQYV. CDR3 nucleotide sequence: TGTGCCAGAAGCTCGACTAGCGGGGACGAGCAGTACGTC.